The TCR beta chain described here comes from a study of T cell responses to AZD1222 COVID-19 vaccine. The length of the CDR3 is 14 residues. V was clipped by 0 bases and J by 11 bases, with 16 bases between them. Germline lookup yields CDR1 SGHVS and CDR2 FNYEAQ. Using immunoSEQ multiplex PCR, the repertoire was profiled, and TCRdb retains in-frame clones only, with some absent. The sample lists 250,000 or so clones; roughly 93% were seen once. The TCR originated in an adult in good health. The chain joins TRBV7-6 to TRBJ1-2; D call uncertain. This sample comprised peripheral blood, obtained on day 0 of AZD1222 vaccination. The CDR3 DNA reads TGTGCCAGCAGCTTAGCGGAGGGTCTCGGTCGGTACACCTTC. It encodes CASSLAEGLGRYTF.